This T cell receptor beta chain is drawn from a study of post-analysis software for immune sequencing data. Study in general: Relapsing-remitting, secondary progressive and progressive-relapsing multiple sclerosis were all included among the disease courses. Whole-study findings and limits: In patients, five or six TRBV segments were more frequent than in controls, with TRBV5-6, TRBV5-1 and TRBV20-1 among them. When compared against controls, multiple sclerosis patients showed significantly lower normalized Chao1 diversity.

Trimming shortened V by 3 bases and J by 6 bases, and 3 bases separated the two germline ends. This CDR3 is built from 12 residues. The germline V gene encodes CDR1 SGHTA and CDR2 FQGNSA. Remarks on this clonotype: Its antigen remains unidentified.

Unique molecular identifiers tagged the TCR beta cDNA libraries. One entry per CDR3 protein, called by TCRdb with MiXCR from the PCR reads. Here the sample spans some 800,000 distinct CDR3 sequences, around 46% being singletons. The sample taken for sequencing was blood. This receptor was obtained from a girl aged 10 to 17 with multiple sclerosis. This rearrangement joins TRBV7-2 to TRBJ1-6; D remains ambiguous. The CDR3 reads CASSFGNSPLHF. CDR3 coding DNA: TGTGCCAGCAGCTTTGGTAATTCACCCCTCCACTTT.